The 22 T cell receptor beta chains below were found in one sample sequenced in a study of preoperative IRX-2 immunotherapy in early breast cancer. The treatment denotes: preoperative locoregional IRX-2 cytokine immunotherapy. Here immunoSEQ multiplex PCR was the method, and the copy in TCRdb shows in-frame clones only, minus some. Found here are tens of thousands of clones, about 90% of them singletons; the top ten hold 1.5% to 2%. Specimen: tumor tissue, collected after IRX-2 immunotherapy. Receptors originate from a human donor with breast cancer.

This chain connects TRBV5-1 to TRBJ2-2; 8 nucleotides align to TRBD1. J was trimmed by 3 bases and V by 4 bases; bases with no gene match: 11. CDR1 and CDR2 from the germline V gene are SGHRS and YFSETQ. This CDR3 comprises 17 residues. CDR3: CASSLARTGFDTGELFF. The CDR3 DNA reads as TGCGCCAGCAGCCTAGCCAGGACAGGGTTCGACACCGGGGAGCTGTTTTTT.

The chain employs TRBV1 and TRBJ2-7; TRBD2 is taken as the D call from the table, unchecked against the DNA. TRBV1 is designated a pseudogene. This CDR3 is built from 15 residues. CDR3 residues: CASSQDPGVTYEQYF. CDR3 DNA sequence: TGCGCCAGCAGCCAAGATCCGGGTGTTACCTACGAGCAGTACTTC.

The rearrangement links TRBV11-3 to TRBJ1-2; TRBD1 agrees at 7 bases. This CDR3 is built from 14 residues. Germline CDR1 SGHNT, CDR2 YENEEA. V trimming: 5 bases; J trimming: 4 bases; junction bases outside the gene matches: 7. DNA for the CDR3: TGTGCCAGCAGCCGGGACAGCCTCTCCTATGGCTACACCTTC. Protein: CASSRDSLSYGYTF.

The chain recombines TRBV5-1 with TRBJ1-1; 10 nucleotides match TRBD1. The ends lost 0 bases at V and 5 bases at J; junction bases unmatched: 4. Germline V CDR1 and CDR2: SGHRS, YFSETQ. The CDR3 totals 15 residues. This CDR3 is CASSLGTGGKTEAFF. The DNA of the CDR3 is TGCGCCAGCAGCTTGGGGACAGGGGGAAAAACTGAAGCTTTCTTT.

V is TRBV11-3 and J is TRBJ1-5; TRBD1 aligns across 9 bases. CDR1 SGHNT and CDR2 YENEEA come from the germline V gene. J lost 7 bases, V lost 5 bases, and 6 bases had no gene match. The CDR3 runs 14 residues. The CDR3 bases are TGTGCCAGCAGCCTAAGGACAGGGGACCAGCCCCAGCATTTT. It specifies CASSLRTGDQPQHF.

J is TRBJ1-5 and V is TRBV19; D remains ambiguous. From germline, CDR1 is LNHDA and CDR2 SQIVND (reference sequence). CDR3 size: 13 residues. V lost 0 bases, J lost 3 bases, and 3 bases lay in between. The CDR3 nucleotides are TGTGCCAGTAGTATAGACAACAATCAGCCCCAGCATTTT. It is translated as CASSIDNNQPQHF. The full variable domain, with the rest looked up from reference TRBV19 and TRBJ1-5, is DGGITQSPKYLFRKEGQNVTLSCEQNLNHDAMYWYRQDPGQGLRLIYYSQIVNDFQKGDIAEGYSVSREKKESFPLTVTSAQKNPTAFYLCASSIDNNQPQHFGDGTRLSIL.

The chain links TRBV11-3 to TRBJ2-1; no reliable D call. V shed 5 bases and J shed 2 bases, with 10 bases lying between them. This CDR3 region has 14 residues. In germline, CDR1 is SGHNT, CDR2 YENEEA. This CDR3 reads CASSPPLPYNEQFF. CDR3 DNA sequence: TGTGCCAGCAGCCCACCCCTTCCCTACAATGAGCAGTTCTTC.

This clone was recorded only once. The CDR3 region is CASSIGTAGNQPQHF. The CDR3 DNA is TGTGCCAGTAGTATAGGGACAGCGGGCAATCAGCCCCAGCATTTT. The gene calls are TRBV19 and TRBJ1-5; D might be TRBD1 (6 bases). Trimming cost V 1 base and J 2 bases, with 9 bases left between them. CDR3 length: 15 amino acids. CDR1 and CDR2 from the germline V gene are LNHDA and SQIVND (reference sequence).

The chain has TRBV19 and TRBJ2-1; TRBD2 matches 12 bases. Trimming took 3 bases from V and 10 from J; bases not matched to a gene: 7. Germline V CDR1 and CDR2: LNHDA, SQIVND (reference sequence). The CDR3 covers 15 residues. This CDR3 is CASSMLTSGGREQFF. In DNA, the CDR3 is TGTGCCAGTAGTATGTTGACTAGCGGGGGCCGGGAGCAGTTCTTC.

CDR3 in amino acids: CASSLHGGGIYGYTF. The CDR3 nucleotides read TGTGCCAGCAGTCTCCACGGGGGGGGAATCTATGGCTACACCTTC. The chain uses TRBV6-8 and TRBJ1-2, with a possible D match to TRBD1 (5 bases). CDR3 size: 15 residues. Germline assignment: CDR1 MNHGY and CDR2 SAAAGT. Trimming cost V 5 bases and J 4 bases, with 17 bases left between them.

This chain uses TRBV18 with TRBJ1-5, with a possible D match to TRBD1 (5 bases). Germline V lookup: CDR1 KGHSH, CDR2 LQKENI. V dropped 8 bases and J dropped 5 bases, with 19 bases sitting between them. The CDR3 consists of 15 residues. The CDR3 is CASPPRGVVDQPQHF. CDR3 in DNA: TGTGCCAGCCCTCCGCGAGGGGTAGTGGATCAGCCCCAGCATTTT. Filled out from reference TRBV18 and TRBJ1-5, the complete variable domain reads NAGVMQNPRHLVRRRGQEARLRCSPMKGHSHVYWYRQLPEEGLKFMVYLQKENIIDESGMPKERFSAEFPKEGPSILRIQQVVRGDSAAYFCASPPRGVVDQPQHFGDGTRLSIL.

This clone was counted a few times. This sequence joins TRBV6-8 and TRBJ2-3; D possibly corresponds to TRBD1 (6 bases). Trimming left V 6 bases short and J 3 bases short, with 13 bases between. This CDR3 is 14 amino acids long. Germline CDR1 reads MNHGY; CDR2 reads SAAAGT. The CDR3 bases are TGTGCCAGCAGCAATGGACAGAGTACAGATACGCAGTATTTT. It encodes CASSNGQSTDTQYF.

V and J are TRBV6-8 and TRBJ1-1, with a possible D match to TRBD1 (5 bases). CDR1 is MNHGY and CDR2 is SAAAGT in the germline V gene. This CDR3 spans 13 amino acids. V lost 5 bases and J lost 2, with 9 bases in between. The CDR3 is CASSGGFNTEAFF. In DNA, the CDR3 is TGTGCCAGCAGTGGGGGGTTCAACACTGAAGCTTTCTTT.

The chain carries TRBV7-1 and TRBJ1-1; perhaps TRBD1 as D (5 bases). TRBV7-1 is reported as an ORF; its role is uncertain. The CDR3 length is 13 residues. Trimming took 5 bases from V and 8 from J, leaving 15 bases between them. The CDR3 nucleotides read TGTGCCAGCAGCCAACGGAGGGCAGGGGAAGCTTTCTTT. The encoded protein is CASSQRRAGEAFF.

J is TRBJ1-1 and V is TRBV6-8; 7 bases align to TRBD1. V shed 10 bases and J 2 bases; nucleotides not matched to a gene: 10. The CDR3 covers 14 residues. In germline, CDR1 is MNHGY, CDR2 SAAAGT. The CDR3 DNA is TGTGCCACCCATGACAGGGTTATAAACACTGAAGCTTTCTTT. Its translation is CATHDRVINTEAFF.

The V gene is TRBV6-8, the J gene TRBJ1-2; TRBD1 is a possible D gene (5 bases). This CDR3 has 14 residues. The germline V gene encodes CDR1 MNHGY and CDR2 SAAAGT. The V and J ends lost 5 bases and 5 bases respectively, with 15 bases between them. CDR3: CASSPGPPLYGYTF. CDR3 nucleotides: TGTGCCAGCAGTCCGGGACCGCCGCTTTATGGCTACACCTTC.

V gene TRBV6-8 combines with J gene TRBJ1-2; 8 nucleotides line up with TRBD1. Trimming removed 5 bases from V and 4 bases from J; junction bases left unmatched: 3. The CDR3 extends over 13 amino acids. Per germline, CDR1 MNHGY and CDR2 SAAAGT. The CDR3 bases are TGTGCCAGCAGTAGAGACAGGGGCTATGGCTACACCTTC. It translates to CASSRDRGYGYTF.

The chain uses TRBV19 and TRBJ2-4; D not certain. Trimming stripped 4 bases from V and 4 bases from J, with 11 bases between. The germline V gene has CDR1 LNHDA and CDR2 SQIVND (reference sequence). The CDR3 loop spans 14 amino acids. CDR3 residues: CASSTQLFKNIQYF. The CDR3 DNA sequence: TGTGCCAGTAGTACCCAGCTCTTTAAAAACATTCAGTACTTC.

Of note for this clone: Mismatch with germline at one junction end may stem from a read error. The chain carries TRBV6-8 and TRBJ2-1, with a weak D call TRBD2 (5 bases). In germline, CDR1 is MNHGY, CDR2 SAAAGT. The CDR3 runs to 14 residues. The CDR3 region has the DNA TGTGCCATCAGTGCAGAGGGCCGCCACAATGAGCAGTTCTTC. Translated: CAISAEGRHNEQFF.

This chain uses TRBV12-5 with TRBJ1-1; TRBD1 matches at 9 bases. V lost 5 bases to trimming and J lost 5 bases; unmatched junction nucleotides: 6. This CDR3 is 14 amino acids long. The germline CDR1 and CDR2 sequences are LGHNT and FRNRAP. The CDR3 bases are TGTGCTAGTGGTCCGATGACAGGGGGAACTGAAGCTTTCTTT. Amino acid sequence: CASGPMTGGTEAFF.

The chain is built from TRBV11-3 and TRBJ2-3; D possibly uses TRBD1 or TRBD2 (5 bases each). The ends were cut back, 3 bases at V and 1 base at J, with 8 bases in the middle. From germline, CDR1 is SGHNT and CDR2 YENEEA. CDR3 length: 14 amino acids. For the CDR3, the DNA is TGTGCCAGCAGCTTGGGGGAACGCACAGATACGCAGTATTTT. Translated, it gives CASSLGERTDTQYF.

The chain has TRBV6-8 and TRBJ1-1, with D hard to call. The CDR3 runs to 15 residues. Trimming stripped 10 bases from V and 4 bases from J, with 22 bases between. CDR1 and CDR2 (germline): MNHGY, SAAAGT. The CDR3 sequence: CAIKADPSRSTEAFF. CDR3 DNA: TGTGCCATCAAAGCGGACCCCTCAAGGAGCACTGAAGCTTTCTTT.